Sequencing of this T cell receptor beta chain was carried out in a study of blood T cell repertoires in COVID-19. Study in general: Researchers got acute and convalescent COVID-19 samples from the United States, Italy and Spain.

Germline assignment: CDR1 LNHDA and CDR2 SQIVND (reference sequence). The trim removed 2 bases at V and 0 bases at J, leaving 8 bases unmatched. This CDR3 is 18 amino acids long. Measured with immunoSEQ multiplex PCR; TCRdb has only the in-frame clones, and not every one. The repertoire holds about 100,000 clones, about 86% seen once, with under 5.5% in the top ten. This sequence originates from a human donor in a cohort sampled during active COVID-19. This chain links TRBV19 with TRBJ2-1, with TRBD2 matching 9 bases. The sequenced sample consisted of peripheral blood. CDR3 in DNA: TGTGCCAGTAGTATAACAGCGGGAGGCCCCAGCTCCTACAATGAGCAGTTCTTC. Its translation: CASSITAGGPSSYNEQFF. The variable domain in full, with the rest retrieved from reference TRBV19 and TRBJ2-1, is DGGITQSPKYLFRKEGQNVTLSCEQNLNHDAMYWYRQDPGQGLRLIYYSQIVNDFQKGDIAEGYSVSREKKESFPLTVTSAQKNPTAFYLCASSITAGGPSSYNEQFFGPGTRLTVL.